The present T cell receptor beta chain was sequenced within a study of early T cells in non-severe SARS-CoV-2 infection. On the study more broadly: Sequenced material consisted of bulk RNA (from unsorted whole blood), and chains were unpaired.

Only a few counts were recorded for this clonotype. The CDR3 runs to 18 residues. The germline V gene encodes CDR1 MGHRA and CDR2 YSYEKL. Trimming took 0 bases from V and 2 from J; bases not matched to a gene: 7. TCRdb processed the 5' RACE reads anew with MiXCR; each CDR3 protein has one entry. Of roughly 46,000 distinct CDR3 sequences listed, roughly 5.4% are singletons. Sequences were derived from whole blood, sampled at baseline. The receptor's source is an adult who was a healthcare worker with PCR-confirmed SARS-CoV-2 infection or an uninfected control (not recorded which). The chain uses TRBV4-1 and TRBJ2-1, with TRBD2 matching over 10 bases. The CDR3 region is CASSQDQASGSPYNEQFF. The CDR3, as DNA: TGCGCCAGCAGCCAAGATCAGGCTAGCGGGAGCCCCTACAATGAGCAGTTCTTC.